A selection of T cell receptor beta chains follows, all from one sample in a study of cytomegalovirus exposure and HLA in healthy donors. Assay: immunoSEQ multiplex PCR; the TCRdb copy retains only in-frame clones and omits some. The table lists around 100,000 clones, around two thirds of them singletons. The sequenced material came from PBMCs. These receptor sequences come from a man aged 30-40 years in good health and CMV-seropositive. Both conserved end residues are part of each CDR3. The D gene is left open where the match is weak.

TRBV7-6,NA,CASSLYGSYNEQFF
TRBV5-1,NA,CASSPGAGSEAFF
TRBV6-5,NA,CASSFPDSPLHF
TRBV4-1,TRBD1,CASSQETGQRGRTDTQYF
TRBV30,NA,CAWSVGGGTYTF
TRBV27,TRBD2,CASSLLGLAGTSSSYEQYF
TRBV7-2,NA,CASSLDSSAAASAGYTF
TRBV7-7,TRBD2,CASSAGLAGATDTQYF
TRBV2,TRBD1,CASSVTGKPEAFF
TRBV6-5,TRBD1,CASRPTGTYEQYF
TRBV6-1,TRBD1,CASSPPRTGYVAQHF
TRBV27,TRBD1,CASSFLGQGDWGYTF
TRBV9,TRBD1,CASSVERTGLYGYTF
TRBV11-2,NA,CASRAPGRSTSYEQYF
TRBV6-1,NA,CASTLVEDKAFF
TRBV18,NA,CASSPTGQRTDTQYF
TRBV7-9,TRBD1,CASSSRISDRAGANVLTF
TRBV6-5,NA,CASTPNSEAYGYTF
TRBV6-5,NA,CASSSGAWDYGYTF
TRBV5-1,TRBD1,CASSQGVPNTGELFF
TRBV6-5,NA,CASRPTTGELFF
TRBV4-1,TRBD2,CASSLNPGLSDTQYF
TRBV7-8,NA,CASSRIWATEAFF
TRBV9,NA,CASSVLSNTEAFF
TRBV14,NA,CASSQGAGETQYF
TRBV7-6,NA,CASSLMTGPGEQYF
TRBV5-1,TRBD1,CASSDDRAGNTIYF
TRBV2,TRBD1,CASNSGQADTQYF
TRBV6-5,NA,CASSEAGNTGELFF
TRBV4-1,NA,CASSPPGTGPYSSGETQYF
TRBV7-9,NA,CASSLQGDTEAFF
TRBV6-1,TRBD2,CASSESPSGGPRFF
TRBV6-6,NA,CASSLLETQYF
TRBV4-2,NA,CASSQDRGFGELFF
TRBV5-1,TRBD1,CASSAGTGGTEAFF
TRBV2,NA,CASNPGSTYEQYF
TRBV19,TRBD1,CASSKQGIINSPLHF
TRBV7-8,NA,CASSPRRLMNSYNEQFF
TRBV18,NA,CASSPPADGGRQPQHF
TRBV7-9,NA,CASSQLGGSATNEKLFF
TRBV29-1,TRBD2,CSAPLAGWTDTQYF
TRBV5-1,TRBD2,CASRWGGGPEDTQYF
TRBV7-9,NA,CASSQDQTEQYF
TRBV6-5,NA,CASLDGAKQYF
TRBV10-1,NA,CASSRTGDNEQFF
TRBV7-9,TRBD1,CASSSMDRGYGYTF
TRBV14,TRBD1,CASSQVTGGDGYTF
TRBV7-2,NA,CASSLGGLGEQFF
TRBV7-3,NA,CASSIFDRTYNEQFF
TRBV29-1,NA,CSVEPIEVIRTDTQYF
TRBV6-5,NA,CASSPWGGTGELFF
TRBV11-2,NA,CAGGQINQPQHF
TRBV6-5,NA,CASSRVNQPQHF
TRBV5-5,NA,CASSLWGIGRNSPLHF
TRBV11-3,TRBD1,CASSPGQGHSGNTIYF